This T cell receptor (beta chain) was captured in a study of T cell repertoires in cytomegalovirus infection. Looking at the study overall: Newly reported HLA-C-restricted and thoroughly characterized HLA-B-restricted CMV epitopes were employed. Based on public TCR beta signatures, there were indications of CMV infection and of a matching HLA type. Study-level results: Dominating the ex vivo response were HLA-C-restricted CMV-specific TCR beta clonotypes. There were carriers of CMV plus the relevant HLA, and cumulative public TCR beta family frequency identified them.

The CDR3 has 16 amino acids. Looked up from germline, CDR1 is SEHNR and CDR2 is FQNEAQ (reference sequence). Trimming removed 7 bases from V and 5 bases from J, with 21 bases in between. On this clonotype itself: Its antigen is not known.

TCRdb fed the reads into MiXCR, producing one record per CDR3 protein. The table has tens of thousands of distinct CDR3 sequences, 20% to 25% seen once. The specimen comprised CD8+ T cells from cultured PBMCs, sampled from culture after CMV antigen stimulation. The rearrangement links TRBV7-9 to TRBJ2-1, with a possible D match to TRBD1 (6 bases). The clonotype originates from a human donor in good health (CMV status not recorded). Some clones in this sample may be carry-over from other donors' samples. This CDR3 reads CASTPLSGESDNEQFF. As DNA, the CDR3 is TGTGCCAGCACCCCGTTATCAGGGGAGAGCGACAATGAGCAGTTCTTC. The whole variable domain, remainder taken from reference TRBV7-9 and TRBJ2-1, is DTGVSQNPRHKITKRGQNVTFRCDPISEHNRLYWYRQTLGQGPEFLTYFQNEAQLEKSRLLSDRFSAERPKGSFSTLEIQRTEQGDSAMYLCASTPLSGESDNEQFFGPGTRLTVL.